Included here is one T cell receptor beta chain sequence, with context. Its antigen is currently unknown. The CDR3 contains 15 residues. V lost 5 bases and J lost 4; bases outside the gene matches: 10. The germline V gene encodes CDR1 SGHTA and CDR2 FQGNSA. TCR beta libraries were prepared from cDNA with unique molecular identifiers. Once roughly 1 to 10 million T cells were used, approximately 470,000 cDNA molecules resulted. TCRdb redid the calling of the PCR reads with MiXCR, one entry per CDR3 protein. Altogether 350,000 to 450,000 distinct CDR3 sequences are present, 30% to 40% being singletons, with the ten largest covering about 7.6%. This sample is drawn from a study of post-analysis software for immune sequencing data. Study summary: The disease courses covered relapsing-remitting, secondary progressive and progressive-relapsing multiple sclerosis.

Study-wide results and limits: Normalized Chao1 diversity in multiple sclerosis patients fell significantly below that of controls. Relative to controls, patients had roughly five TRBV segments at higher frequency, with TRBV5-6, TRBV5-1 and TRBV20-1 among these.

The TCR sequence derives from a girl aged 2 to 9 with multiple sclerosis. This chain connects TRBV7-2 to TRBJ2-5; 7 nucleotides line up with TRBD2. Sequenced material: blood. The CDR3 here is CASSRTAGVRETQYF. CDR3 nucleotide sequence: TGTGCCAGCAGCCGAACCGCGGGAGTAAGAGAGACCCAGTACTTC.